The 3 T cell receptor beta chains below come from one sample, sequenced in a study of tumor-infiltrating lymphocytes in primary liver carcinoma. Unsorted bulk tissue, about 19-30 mg of it, served as the source for co-extraction of RNA and DNA. Synthesis of TCR beta cDNA was carried out from 500 ng total RNA with a constant-region primer. Each TCR beta library was derived from three nested multiplex PCR rounds that employed slightly modified ARM-PCR. Amplification in the first two PCR rounds was performed using TRBV1-TRBV30 forward primers and a C-beta reverse primer for 10 cycles each. In TCRdb, the multiplex PCR reads were re-called with MiXCR into one record per CDR3 protein. The sample has 100,000 to 120,000 distinct CDR3 sequences; 80% to 85% are singletons. Sequenced material: liver tumor tissue from sampling region 3. Subset defined: tumor region T3, left-lateral pole. The receptors were gathered from a man aged 35 to 55 with primary liver carcinoma and hepatitis B virus infection.

Concerning this clonotype: A read error may account for a junction end that differs from germline. The rearrangement links TRBV29-1 to TRBJ2-5; D is undetermined. This CDR3 has 12 amino acids. The germline CDR1 and CDR2 sequences are SQVTM and ANQGSEA. CDR3 protein: CSLPLDVETQYF. In DNA form, the CDR3 reads TGTAGCCTTCCACTGGACGTGGAGACCCAGTACTTC.

In regard to this clonotype: One junction end disagrees with the germline gene, perhaps due to a read error. The chain links TRBV28 to TRBJ2-7, with 8 nucleotides matching TRBD1. This CDR3 spans 15 amino acids. The germline V gene encodes CDR1 MDHEN and CDR2 SYDVKM. The CDR3 bases are TGTGCCAGCAGAACCACCCGGACAGGGTTGCACGAGCAGTACTTT. This gives the protein CASRTTRTGLHEQYF.

This clonotype was detected many times. The V gene is TRBV12-3 or TRBV12-4, the J gene TRBJ2-7; TRBD2 is a possible D gene (6 bases). The CDR3 has 14 residues. Trimming stripped 4 bases from V and 0 bases from J, with 10 bases between. CDR3 bases: TGTGCCAGCAGTTGGGGGGATTCCTCCTACGAGCAGTACTTC. This codes for CASSWGDSSYEQYF.